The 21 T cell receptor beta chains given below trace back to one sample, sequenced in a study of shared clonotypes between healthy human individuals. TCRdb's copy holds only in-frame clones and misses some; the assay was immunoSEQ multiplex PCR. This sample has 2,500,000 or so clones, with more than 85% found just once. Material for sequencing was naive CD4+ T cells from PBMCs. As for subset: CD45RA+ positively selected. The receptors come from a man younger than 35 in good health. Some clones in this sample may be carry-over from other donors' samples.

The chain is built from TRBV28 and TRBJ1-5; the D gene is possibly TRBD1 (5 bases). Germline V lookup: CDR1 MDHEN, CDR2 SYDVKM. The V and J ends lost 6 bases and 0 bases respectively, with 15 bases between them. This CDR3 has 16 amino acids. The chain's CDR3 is CASRRKTADSNQPQHF. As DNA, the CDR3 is TGTGCCAGCAGACGGAAGACAGCCGATAGCAATCAGCCCCAGCATTTT.

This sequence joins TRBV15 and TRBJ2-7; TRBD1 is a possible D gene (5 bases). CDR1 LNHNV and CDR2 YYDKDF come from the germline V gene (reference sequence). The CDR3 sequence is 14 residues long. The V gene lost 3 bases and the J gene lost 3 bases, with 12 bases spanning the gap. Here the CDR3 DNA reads TGTGCCACCAGCAGGTCAGGGTCACACTACGAGCAGTACTTC. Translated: CATSRSGSHYEQYF.

The CDR3 protein is CASTLHLGGPGEKLFF. CDR3 DNA sequence: TGTGCCAGCACCCTTCACCTGGGGGGGCCCGGTGAAAAACTGTTTTTT. J is TRBJ1-4 and V is TRBV9; D is perhaps TRBD1 (6 bases). The CDR3 totals 16 residues. Trimming pared 6 bases from V and 7 bases from J, leaving 22 bases between. Germline values: CDR1 SGDLS, CDR2 YYNGEE. The variable domain in full, completed from reference TRBV9 and TRBJ1-4, reads DSGVTQTPKHLITATGQRVTLRCSPRSGDLSVYWYQQSLDQGLQFLIQYYNGEERAKGNILERFSAQQFPDLHSELNLSSLELGDSALYFCASTLHLGGPGEKLFFGSGTQLSVL.

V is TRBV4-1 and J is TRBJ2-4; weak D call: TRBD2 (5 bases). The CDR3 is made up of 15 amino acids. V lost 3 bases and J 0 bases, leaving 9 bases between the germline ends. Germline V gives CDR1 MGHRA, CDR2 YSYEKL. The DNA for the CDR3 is TGCGCCAGCAGCCACAATAGCGTAGCCAAAAACATTCAGTACTTC. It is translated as CASSHNSVAKNIQYF.

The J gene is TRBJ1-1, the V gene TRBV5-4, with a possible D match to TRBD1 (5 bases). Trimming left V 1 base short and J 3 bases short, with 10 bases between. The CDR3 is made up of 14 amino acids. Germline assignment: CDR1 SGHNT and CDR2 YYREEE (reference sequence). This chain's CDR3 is CASSLTGGDTEAFF. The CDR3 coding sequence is TGTGCCAGCAGCTTGACAGGAGGGGACACTGAAGCTTTCTTT.

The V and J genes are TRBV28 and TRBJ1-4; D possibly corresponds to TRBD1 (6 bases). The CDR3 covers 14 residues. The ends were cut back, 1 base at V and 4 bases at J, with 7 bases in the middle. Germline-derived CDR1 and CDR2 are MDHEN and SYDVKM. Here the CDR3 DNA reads TGTGCCAGCAGTTTATCAGGGGATAATGAAAAACTGTTTTTT. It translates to CASSLSGDNEKLFF.

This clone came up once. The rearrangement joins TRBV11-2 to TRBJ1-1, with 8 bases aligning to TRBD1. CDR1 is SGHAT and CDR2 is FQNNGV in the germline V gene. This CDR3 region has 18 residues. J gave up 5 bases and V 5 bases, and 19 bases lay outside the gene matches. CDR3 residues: CASSPHLNGQGSRTEAFF. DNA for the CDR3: TGTGCCAGCAGCCCACATCTGAACGGACAGGGTTCGAGAACTGAAGCTTTCTTT.

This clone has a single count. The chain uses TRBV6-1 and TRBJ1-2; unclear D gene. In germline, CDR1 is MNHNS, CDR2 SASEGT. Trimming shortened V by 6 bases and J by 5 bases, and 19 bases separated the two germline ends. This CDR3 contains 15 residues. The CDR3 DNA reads TGTGCCAGCAGGGGAAGTGACGGGCCCTATTATGGCTACACCTTC. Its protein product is CASRGSDGPYYGYTF.

The CDR3 reads CASSERSPGTHTNTGELFF. The DNA for the CDR3 is TGTGCCAGCAGCGAGCGATCCCCCGGGACACACACGAACACCGGGGAGCTGTTTTTT. This chain joins TRBV9 and TRBJ2-2; a possible D gene is TRBD1 (6 bases). Trimming removed 3 bases from V and 0 bases from J, with 21 bases in between. CDR3 length equals 19 residues. Germline values: CDR1 SGDLS, CDR2 YYNGEE.

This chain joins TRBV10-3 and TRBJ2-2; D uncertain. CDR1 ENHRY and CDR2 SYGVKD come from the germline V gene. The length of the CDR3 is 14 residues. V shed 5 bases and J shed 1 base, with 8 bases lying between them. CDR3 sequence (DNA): TGTGCCATCAGTACCGACTTGAACACCGGGGAGCTGTTTTTT. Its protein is CAISTDLNTGELFF.

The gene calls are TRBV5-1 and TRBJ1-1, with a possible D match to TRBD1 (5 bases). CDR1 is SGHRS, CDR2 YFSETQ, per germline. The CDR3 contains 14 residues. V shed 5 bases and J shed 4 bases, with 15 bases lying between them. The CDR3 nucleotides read TGCGCCAGCAGACGTAATCAGGGTATCACTGAAGCTTTCTTT. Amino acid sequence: CASRRNQGITEAFF.

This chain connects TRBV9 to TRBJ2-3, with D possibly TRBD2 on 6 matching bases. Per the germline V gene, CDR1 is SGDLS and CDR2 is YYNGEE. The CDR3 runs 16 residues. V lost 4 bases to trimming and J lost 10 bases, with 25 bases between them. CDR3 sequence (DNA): TGTGCCAGCAGCCCCCACAATGGGCGGGGTGGTGGTTCGCAGTATTTT. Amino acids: CASSPHNGRGGGSQYF. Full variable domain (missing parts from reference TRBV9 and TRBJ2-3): DSGVTQTPKHLITATGQRVTLRCSPRSGDLSVYWYQQSLDQGLQFLIQYYNGEERAKGNILERFSAQQFPDLHSELNLSSLELGDSALYFCASSPHNGRGGGSQYFGPGTRLTVL.

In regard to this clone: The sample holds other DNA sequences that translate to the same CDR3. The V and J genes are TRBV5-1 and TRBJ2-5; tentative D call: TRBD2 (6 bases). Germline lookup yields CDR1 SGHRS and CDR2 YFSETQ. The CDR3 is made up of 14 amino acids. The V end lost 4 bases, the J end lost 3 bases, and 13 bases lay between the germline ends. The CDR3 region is CASSLGGLKETQYF. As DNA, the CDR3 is TGCGCCAGCAGCCTCGGCGGACTAAAAGAGACCCAGTACTTC.

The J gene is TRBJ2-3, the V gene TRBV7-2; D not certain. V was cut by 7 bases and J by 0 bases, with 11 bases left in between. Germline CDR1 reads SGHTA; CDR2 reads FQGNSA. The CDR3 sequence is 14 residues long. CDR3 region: CASIPDLSTDTQYF. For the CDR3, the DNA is TGTGCCAGCATTCCCGATCTAAGCACAGATACGCAGTATTTT. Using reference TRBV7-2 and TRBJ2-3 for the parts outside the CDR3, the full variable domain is GAGVSQSPSNKVTEKGKDVELRCDPISGHTALYWYRQSLGQGLEFLIYFQGNSAPDKSGLPSDRFSAERTGGSVSTLTIQRTQQEDSAVYLCASIPDLSTDTQYFGPGTRLTVL.

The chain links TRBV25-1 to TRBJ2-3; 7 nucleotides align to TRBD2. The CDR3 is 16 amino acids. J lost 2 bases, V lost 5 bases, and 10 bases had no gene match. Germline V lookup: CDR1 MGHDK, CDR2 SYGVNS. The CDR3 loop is CASSLSGRAFTDTQYF. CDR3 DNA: TGTGCCAGCAGTCTGAGTGGGAGGGCCTTCACAGATACGCAGTATTTT.

The CDR3 here is CASSLLPGGTEAFF. As DNA, the CDR3 is TGTGCCAGCAGCTTATTGCCGGGAGGCACTGAAGCTTTCTTT. This chain links TRBV11-1 with TRBJ1-1; the D is unclear. V lost 2 bases and J lost 4, with 11 bases in between. This CDR3 is 14 amino acids long. Germline CDR1 reads SGHAT; CDR2 reads FQDESV (reference sequence).

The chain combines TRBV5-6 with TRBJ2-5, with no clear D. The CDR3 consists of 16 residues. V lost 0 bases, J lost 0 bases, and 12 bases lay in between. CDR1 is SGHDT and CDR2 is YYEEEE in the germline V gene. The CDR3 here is CASSLVSATYQETQYF. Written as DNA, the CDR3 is TGTGCCAGCAGCTTGGTCTCGGCGACGTACCAAGAGACCCAGTACTTC.

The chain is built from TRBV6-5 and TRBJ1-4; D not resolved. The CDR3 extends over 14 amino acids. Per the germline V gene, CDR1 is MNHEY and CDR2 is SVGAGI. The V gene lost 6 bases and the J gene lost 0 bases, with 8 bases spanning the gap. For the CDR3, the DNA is TGTGCCAGCAGATTAACGGCAACTAATGAAAAACTGTTTTTT. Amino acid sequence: CASRLTATNEKLFF.

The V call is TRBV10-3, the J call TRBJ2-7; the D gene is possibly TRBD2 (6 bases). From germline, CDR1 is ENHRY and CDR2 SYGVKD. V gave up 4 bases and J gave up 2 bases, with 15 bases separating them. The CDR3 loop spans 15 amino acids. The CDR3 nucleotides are TGTGCCATCAGTGGGCGGATAGCGGAGACCTACGAGCAGTACTTC. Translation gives CAISGRIAETYEQYF.

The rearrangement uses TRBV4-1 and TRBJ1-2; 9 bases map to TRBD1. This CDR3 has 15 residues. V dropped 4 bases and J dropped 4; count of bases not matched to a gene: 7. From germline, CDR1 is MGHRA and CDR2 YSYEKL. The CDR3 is CASSPGDRDSYGYTF. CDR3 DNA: TGCGCCAGCAGCCCCGGGGACAGGGATAGCTATGGCTACACCTTC.

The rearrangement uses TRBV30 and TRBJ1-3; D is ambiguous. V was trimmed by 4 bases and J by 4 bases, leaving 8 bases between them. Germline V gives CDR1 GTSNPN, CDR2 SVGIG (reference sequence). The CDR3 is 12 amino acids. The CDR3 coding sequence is TGTGCCTGGACGTTTCAGGGAAACACCATATATTTT. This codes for CAWTFQGNTIYF.